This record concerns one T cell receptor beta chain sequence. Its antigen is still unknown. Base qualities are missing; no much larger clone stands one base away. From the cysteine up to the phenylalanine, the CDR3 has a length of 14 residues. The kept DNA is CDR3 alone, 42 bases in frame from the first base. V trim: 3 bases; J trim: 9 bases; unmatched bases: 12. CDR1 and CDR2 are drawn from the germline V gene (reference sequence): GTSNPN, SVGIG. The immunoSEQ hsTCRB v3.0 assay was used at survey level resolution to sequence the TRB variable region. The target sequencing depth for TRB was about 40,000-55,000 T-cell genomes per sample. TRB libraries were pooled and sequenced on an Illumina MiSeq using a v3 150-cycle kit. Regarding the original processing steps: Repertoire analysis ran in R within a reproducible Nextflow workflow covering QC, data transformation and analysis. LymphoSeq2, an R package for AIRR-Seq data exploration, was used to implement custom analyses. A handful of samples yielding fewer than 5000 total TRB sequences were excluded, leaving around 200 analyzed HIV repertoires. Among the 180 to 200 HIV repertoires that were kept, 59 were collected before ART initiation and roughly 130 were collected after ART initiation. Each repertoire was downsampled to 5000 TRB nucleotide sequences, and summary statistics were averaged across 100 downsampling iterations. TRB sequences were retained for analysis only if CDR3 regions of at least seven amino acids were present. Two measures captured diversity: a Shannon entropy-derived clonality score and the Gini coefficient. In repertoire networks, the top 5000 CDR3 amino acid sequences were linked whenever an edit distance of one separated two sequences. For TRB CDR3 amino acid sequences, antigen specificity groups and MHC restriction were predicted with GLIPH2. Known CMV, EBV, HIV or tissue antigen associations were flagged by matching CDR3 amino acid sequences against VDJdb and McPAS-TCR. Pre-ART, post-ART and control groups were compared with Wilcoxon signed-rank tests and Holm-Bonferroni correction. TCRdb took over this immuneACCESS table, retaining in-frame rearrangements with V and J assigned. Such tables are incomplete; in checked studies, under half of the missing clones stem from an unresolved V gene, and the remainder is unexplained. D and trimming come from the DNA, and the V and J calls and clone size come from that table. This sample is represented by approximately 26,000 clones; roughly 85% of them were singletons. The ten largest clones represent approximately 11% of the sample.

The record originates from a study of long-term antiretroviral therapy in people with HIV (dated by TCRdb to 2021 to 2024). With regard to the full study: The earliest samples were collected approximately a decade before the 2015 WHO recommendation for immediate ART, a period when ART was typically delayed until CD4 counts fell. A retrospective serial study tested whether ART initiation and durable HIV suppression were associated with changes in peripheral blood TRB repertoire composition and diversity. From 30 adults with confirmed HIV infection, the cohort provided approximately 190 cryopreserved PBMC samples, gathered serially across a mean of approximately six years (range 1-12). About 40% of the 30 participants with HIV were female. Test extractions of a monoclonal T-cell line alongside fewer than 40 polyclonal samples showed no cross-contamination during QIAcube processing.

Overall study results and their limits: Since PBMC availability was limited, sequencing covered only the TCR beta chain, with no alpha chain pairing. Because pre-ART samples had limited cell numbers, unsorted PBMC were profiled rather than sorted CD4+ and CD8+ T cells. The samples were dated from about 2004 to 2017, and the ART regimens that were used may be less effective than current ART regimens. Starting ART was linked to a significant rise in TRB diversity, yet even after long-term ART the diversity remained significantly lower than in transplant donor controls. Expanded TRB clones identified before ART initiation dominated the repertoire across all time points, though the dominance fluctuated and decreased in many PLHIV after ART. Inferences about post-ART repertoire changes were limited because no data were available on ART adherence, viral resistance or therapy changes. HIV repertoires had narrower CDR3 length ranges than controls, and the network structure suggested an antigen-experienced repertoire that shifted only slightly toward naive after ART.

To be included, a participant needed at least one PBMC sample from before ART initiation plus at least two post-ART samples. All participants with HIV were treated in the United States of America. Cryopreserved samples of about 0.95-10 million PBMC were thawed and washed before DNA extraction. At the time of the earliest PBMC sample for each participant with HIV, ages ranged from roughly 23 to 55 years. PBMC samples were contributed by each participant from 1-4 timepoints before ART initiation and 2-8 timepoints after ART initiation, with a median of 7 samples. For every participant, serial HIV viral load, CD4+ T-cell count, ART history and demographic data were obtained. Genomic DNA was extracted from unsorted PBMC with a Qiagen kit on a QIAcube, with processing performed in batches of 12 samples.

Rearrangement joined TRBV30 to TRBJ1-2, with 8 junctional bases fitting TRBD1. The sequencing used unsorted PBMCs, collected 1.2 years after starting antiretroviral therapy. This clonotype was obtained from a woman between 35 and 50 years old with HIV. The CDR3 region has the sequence CAWRNRGTETSYTF. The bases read TGTGCCTGGAGAAACAGGGGGACTGAAACGAGCTACACCTTC. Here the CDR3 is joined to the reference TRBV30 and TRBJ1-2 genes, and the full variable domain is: SQTIHQWPATLVQPVGSPLSLECTVEGTSNPNLYWYRQAAGRGLQLLFYSVGIGQISSEVPQNLSASRPQDRQFILSSKKLLLSDSGFYLCAWRNRGTETSYTFGSGTRLTVV.